This T cell receptor beta chain was sequenced for a study of T cells in localized non-small cell lung cancer. Notes on the study in general: Among blood samples, higher T cell density accompanied longer overall survival. Sequence data derive from only one tumor region, so heterogeneity remains possible. T cell clonality was highest in uninvolved adjacent lung, above tumor. Median detection of top 100 tumor clones in adjacent lung was 57 clones.

Deletions cut 11 bases from V and 0 bases from J, with 5 bases between. Germline V gene data show CDR1 as MDHEN and CDR2 as SYDVKM. The CDR3 length is 12 residues. The assay was immunoSEQ multiplex PCR, and TCRdb's table has in-frame clones only and misses some. Of tens of thousands of clones in the sample, about 90% are singletons; the top ten hold roughly 21%. On this clone: Its antigen is not known.

The sequencing used peripheral blood, collected before any cancer treatment. The clonotype was recovered from a man aged 35 to 70 with stage I squamous cell lung carcinoma. The V call is TRBV28, the J call TRBJ2-6, with D uncertain. Here the CDR3 reads CACGSGANVLTF. The CDR3 region has the DNA TGTGCCTGTGGCTCTGGGGCCAACGTCCTGACTTTC.